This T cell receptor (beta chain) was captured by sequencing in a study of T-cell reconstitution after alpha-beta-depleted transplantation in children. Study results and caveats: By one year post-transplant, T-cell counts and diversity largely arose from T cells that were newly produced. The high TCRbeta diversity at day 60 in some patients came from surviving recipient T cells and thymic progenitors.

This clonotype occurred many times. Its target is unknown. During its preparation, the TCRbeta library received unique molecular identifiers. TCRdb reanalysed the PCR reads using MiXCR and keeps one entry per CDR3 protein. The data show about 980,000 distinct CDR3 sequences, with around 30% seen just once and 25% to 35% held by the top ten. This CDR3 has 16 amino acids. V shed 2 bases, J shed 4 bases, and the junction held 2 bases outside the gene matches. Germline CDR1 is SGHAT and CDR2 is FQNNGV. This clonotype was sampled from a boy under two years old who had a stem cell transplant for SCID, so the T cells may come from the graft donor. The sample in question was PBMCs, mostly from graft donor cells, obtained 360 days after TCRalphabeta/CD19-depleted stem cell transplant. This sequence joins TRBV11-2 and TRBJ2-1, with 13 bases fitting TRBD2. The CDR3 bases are TGTGCCAGCAGCTTATGGACTAGCGGGGGATACAATGAGCAGTTCTTC. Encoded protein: CASSLWTSGGYNEQFF.